At least ten counts were recorded for the clone carrying this T cell receptor (beta chain). TCRdb reprocessed the reads via MiXCR and lists one record per CDR3 protein. The sample has under 100,000 distinct CDR3 sequences; about 4% are singletons. This sample is part of a study of T cell repertoires in cytomegalovirus infection. V dropped 4 bases and J dropped 9 bases, with 10 bases sitting between them. Germline V gene data show CDR1 as SGHTA and CDR2 as FQGNSA. The CDR3 sequence is 12 residues long. Sequencing used PBMCs. This receptor was taken from a human donor in good health (CMV status not recorded). Some clones in this sample may be carry-over from other donors' samples. This chain links TRBV7-2 with TRBJ1-5; D is unresolved. CDR3 in DNA: TGTGCCAGCAGCTATAACCCGGGGCCCCAGCATTTT. It codes for CASSYNPGPQHF. Full variable domain (rest looked up from reference TRBV7-2 and TRBJ1-5): GAGVSQSPSNKVTEKGKDVELRCDPISGHTALYWYRQSLGQGLEFLIYFQGNSAPDKSGLPSDRFSAERTGGSVSTLTIQRTQQEDSAVYLCASSYNPGPQHFGDGTRLSIL.